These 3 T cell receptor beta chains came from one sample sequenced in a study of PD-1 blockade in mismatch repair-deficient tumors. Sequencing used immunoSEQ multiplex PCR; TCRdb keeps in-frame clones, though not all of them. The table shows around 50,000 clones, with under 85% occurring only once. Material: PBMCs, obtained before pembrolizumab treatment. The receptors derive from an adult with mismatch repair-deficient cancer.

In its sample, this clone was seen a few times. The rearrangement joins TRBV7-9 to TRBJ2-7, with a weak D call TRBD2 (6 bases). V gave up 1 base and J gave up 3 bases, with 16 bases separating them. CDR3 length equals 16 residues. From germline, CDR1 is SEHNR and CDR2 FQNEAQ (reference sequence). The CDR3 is CASSLGATGENYEQYF. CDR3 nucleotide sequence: TGTGCCAGCAGCTTAGGGGCAACGGGGGAGAACTACGAGCAGTACTTC.

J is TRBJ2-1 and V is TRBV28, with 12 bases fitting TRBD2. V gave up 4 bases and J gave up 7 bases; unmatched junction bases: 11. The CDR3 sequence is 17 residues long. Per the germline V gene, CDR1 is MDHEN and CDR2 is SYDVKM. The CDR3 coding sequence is TGTGCCAGCAGTTCGCTTCCGACTAGCGGGAGAGGTAATGAGCAGTTCTTC. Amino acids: CASSSLPTSGRGNEQFF.

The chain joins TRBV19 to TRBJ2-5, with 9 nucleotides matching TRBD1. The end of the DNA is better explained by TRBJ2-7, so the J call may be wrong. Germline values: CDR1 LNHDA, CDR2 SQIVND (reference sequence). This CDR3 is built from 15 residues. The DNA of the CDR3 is TGTGCCAGTAGTATAGCGGGACAGGGTATCCACGAGCAGTACTTC. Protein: CASSIAGQGIHEQYF.